The clone carrying this T cell receptor beta chain was recorded once. Its target is not known. Produced via immunoSEQ multiplex PCR; TCRdb's table is partial and in-frame only. The sample yields approximately 940,000 clones, about three quarters seen once. Germline loops: CDR1 KGHSH, CDR2 LQKENI. The V gene lost 9 bases and the J gene lost 0 bases, with 8 bases spanning the gap. This CDR3 region has 12 residues. These data are taken from a study of shared clonotypes between healthy human individuals. On the study more broadly: Sampling drew on donors who were two women and a few men aged 18 to 49. The study used three CD4 naive, three CD4 memory, two CD8 naive and one CD8 memory plate per donor.

Study observations and caveats: Sharing of clonotypes among donors was expected to vary with sequencing depth. For sorted subsets, rarefaction showed incomplete sequencing despite large depth.

Sample: memory CD4+ T cells sorted from blood. The subset here: CD45RA-negative fraction. This clonotype originated in a man aged 18 to 30 in good health. J is TRBJ1-1 and V is TRBV18; D not resolved. DNA of the CDR3: TGTGCCAGTTTAAGAATGAACACTGAAGCTTTCTTT. This sequence encodes CASLRMNTEAFF.